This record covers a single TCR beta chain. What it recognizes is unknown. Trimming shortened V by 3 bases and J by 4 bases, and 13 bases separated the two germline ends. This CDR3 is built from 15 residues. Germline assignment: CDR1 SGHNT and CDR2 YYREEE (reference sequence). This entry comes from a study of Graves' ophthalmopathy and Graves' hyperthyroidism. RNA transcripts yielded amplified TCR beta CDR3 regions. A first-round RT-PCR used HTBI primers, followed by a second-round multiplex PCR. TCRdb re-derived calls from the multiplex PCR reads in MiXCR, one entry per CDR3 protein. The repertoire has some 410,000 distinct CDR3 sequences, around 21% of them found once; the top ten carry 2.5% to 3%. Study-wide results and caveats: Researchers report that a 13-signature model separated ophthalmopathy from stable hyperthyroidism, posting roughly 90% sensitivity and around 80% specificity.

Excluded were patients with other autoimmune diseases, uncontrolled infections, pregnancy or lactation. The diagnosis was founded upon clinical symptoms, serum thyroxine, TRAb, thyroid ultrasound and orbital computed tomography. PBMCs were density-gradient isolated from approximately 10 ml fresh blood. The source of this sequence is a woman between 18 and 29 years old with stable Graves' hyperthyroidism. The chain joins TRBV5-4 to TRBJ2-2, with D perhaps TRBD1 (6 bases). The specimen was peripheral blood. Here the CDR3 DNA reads TGTGCCAGCAGCTGGGGGCAGGTCGCCACCGGGGAGCTGTTTTTT. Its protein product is CASSWGQVATGELFF.